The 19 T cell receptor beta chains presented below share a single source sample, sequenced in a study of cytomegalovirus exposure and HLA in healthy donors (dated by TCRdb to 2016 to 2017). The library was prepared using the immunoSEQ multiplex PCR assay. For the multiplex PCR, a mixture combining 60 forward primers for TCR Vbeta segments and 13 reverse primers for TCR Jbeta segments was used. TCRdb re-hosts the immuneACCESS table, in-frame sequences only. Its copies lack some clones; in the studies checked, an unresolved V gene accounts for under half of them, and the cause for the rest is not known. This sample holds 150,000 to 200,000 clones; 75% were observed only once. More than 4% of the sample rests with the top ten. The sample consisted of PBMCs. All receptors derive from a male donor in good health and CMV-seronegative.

The DNA of the CDR3 is TGTGCCAGCAGTAAGACGGGGACCCAGTACTTC. Residues: CASSKTGTQYF. The rearrangement uses TRBV27 and TRBJ2-5; D is undetermined. CDR3 size: 11 residues. The V gene's germline CDR1 is MNHEY and CDR2 SMNVEV (reference sequence). V was pared by 5 bases and J by 7 bases, with 8 bases between.

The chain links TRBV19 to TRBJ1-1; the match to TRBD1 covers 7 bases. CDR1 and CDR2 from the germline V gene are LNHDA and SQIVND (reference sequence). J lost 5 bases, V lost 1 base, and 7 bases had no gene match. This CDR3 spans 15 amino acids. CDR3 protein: CASSIGATGKTEAFF. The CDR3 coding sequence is TGTGCCAGTAGTATAGGGGCGACAGGGAAGACTGAAGCTTTCTTT. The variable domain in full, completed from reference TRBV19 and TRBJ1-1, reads DGGITQSPKYLFRKEGQNVTLSCEQNLNHDAMYWYRQDPGQGLRLIYYSQIVNDFQKGDIAEGYSVSREKKESFPLTVTSAQKNPTAFYLCASSIGATGKTEAFFGQGTRLTVV.

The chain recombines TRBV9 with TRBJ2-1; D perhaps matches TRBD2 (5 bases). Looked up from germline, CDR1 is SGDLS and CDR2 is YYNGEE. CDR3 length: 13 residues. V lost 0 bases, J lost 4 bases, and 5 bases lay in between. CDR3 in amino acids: CASSVAGYNEQFF. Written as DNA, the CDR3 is TGTGCCAGCAGCGTAGCGGGGTACAATGAGCAGTTCTTC.

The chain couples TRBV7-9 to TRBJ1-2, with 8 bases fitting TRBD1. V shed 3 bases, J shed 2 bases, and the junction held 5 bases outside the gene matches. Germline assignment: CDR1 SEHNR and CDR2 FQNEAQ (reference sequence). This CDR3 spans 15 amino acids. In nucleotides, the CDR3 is TGTGCCAGCAGCTTCCCGGGACAGGTCAACTATGGCTACACCTTC. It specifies CASSFPGQVNYGYTF. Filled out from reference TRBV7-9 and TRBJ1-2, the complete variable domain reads DTGVSQNPRHKITKRGQNVTFRCDPISEHNRLYWYRQTLGQGPEFLTYFQNEAQLEKSRLLSDRFSAERPKGSFSTLEIQRTEQGDSAMYLCASSFPGQVNYGYTFGSGTRLTVV.

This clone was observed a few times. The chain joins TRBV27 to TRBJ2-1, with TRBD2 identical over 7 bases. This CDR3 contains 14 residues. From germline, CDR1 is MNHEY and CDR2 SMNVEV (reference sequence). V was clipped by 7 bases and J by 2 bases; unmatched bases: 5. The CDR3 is CASKKRDAYNEQFF. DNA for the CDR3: TGTGCCAGCAAGAAGCGGGACGCCTACAATGAGCAGTTCTTC.

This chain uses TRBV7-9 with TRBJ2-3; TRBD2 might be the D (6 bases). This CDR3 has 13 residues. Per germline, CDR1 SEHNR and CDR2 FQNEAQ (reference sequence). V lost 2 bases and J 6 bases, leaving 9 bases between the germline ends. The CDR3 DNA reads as TGTGCCAGCAGCTTACTGGGACTCGATACGCAGTATTTT. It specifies CASSLLGLDTQYF.

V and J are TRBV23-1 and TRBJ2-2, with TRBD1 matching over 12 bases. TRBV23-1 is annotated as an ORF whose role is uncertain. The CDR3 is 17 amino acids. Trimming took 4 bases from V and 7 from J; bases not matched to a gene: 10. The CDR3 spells CASSRGTGGIRGGELFF. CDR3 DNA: TGCGCCAGCAGTCGAGGGACAGGGGGCATTCGGGGCGGGGAGCTGTTTTTT.

CDR3 loop: CASTSHRDTSYEQYF. The CDR3 bases are TGTGCCAGCACCTCACACCGGGACACTTCCTACGAGCAGTACTTC. This chain connects TRBV6-5 to TRBJ2-7; D is possibly TRBD1 (6 bases). Trimming left V 7 bases short and J 1 base short, with 17 bases between. The CDR3 spans 15 residues. CDR1 and CDR2 from the germline V gene are MNHEY and SVGAGI.

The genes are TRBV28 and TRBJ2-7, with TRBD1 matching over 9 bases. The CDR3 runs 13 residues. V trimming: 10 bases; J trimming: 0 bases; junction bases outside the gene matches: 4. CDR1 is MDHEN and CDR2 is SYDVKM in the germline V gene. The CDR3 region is CATETGGSYEQYF. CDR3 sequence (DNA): TGTGCCACCGAGACAGGGGGCTCCTACGAGCAGTACTTC.

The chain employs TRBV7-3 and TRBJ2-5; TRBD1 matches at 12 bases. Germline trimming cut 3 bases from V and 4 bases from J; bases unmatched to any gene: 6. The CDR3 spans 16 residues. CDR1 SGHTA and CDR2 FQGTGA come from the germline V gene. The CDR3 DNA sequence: TGTGCCAGCAGCTTCGGGGACAGGGGGCAGGGAGAGACCCAGTACTTC. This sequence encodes CASSFGDRGQGETQYF.

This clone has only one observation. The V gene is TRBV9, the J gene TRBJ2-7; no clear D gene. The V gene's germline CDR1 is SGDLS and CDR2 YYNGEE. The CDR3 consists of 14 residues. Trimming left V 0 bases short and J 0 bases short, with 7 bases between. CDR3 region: CASSVELSSYEQYF. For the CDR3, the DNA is TGTGCCAGCAGCGTAGAACTGAGCTCCTACGAGCAGTACTTC.

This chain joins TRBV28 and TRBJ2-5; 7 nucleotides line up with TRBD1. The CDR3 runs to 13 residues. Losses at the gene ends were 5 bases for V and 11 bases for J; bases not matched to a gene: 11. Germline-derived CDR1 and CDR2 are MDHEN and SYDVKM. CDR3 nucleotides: TGTGCCAGCAGTGGGGACAGCTACTCAGAGCAGTACTTC. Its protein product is CASSGDSYSEQYF.

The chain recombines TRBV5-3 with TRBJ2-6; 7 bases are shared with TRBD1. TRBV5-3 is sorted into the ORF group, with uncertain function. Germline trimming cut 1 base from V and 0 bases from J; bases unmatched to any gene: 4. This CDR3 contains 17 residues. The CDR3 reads CARSLTTGDSGANVLTF. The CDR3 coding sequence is TGTGCCAGAAGCTTGACCACAGGGGACTCTGGGGCCAACGTCCTGACTTTC.

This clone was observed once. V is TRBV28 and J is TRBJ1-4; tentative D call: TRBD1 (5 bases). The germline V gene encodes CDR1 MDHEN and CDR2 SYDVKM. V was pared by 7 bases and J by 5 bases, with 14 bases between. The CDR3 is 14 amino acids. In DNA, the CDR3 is TGTGCCAGCACTCCCGGGGGGGGAAATGAAAAACTGTTTTTT. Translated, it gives CASTPGGGNEKLFF.

Here the CDR3 reads CASSATANYGYTF. In nucleotides, the CDR3 is TGTGCCAGCAGCGCGACAGCAAACTATGGCTACACCTTC. The genes are TRBV2 and TRBJ1-2, with a tentative D call TRBD1 (5 bases). The CDR3 runs 13 residues. Trimming left V 6 bases short and J 2 bases short, with 10 bases between. Germline CDR1 is SNHLY and CDR2 is FYNNEI.

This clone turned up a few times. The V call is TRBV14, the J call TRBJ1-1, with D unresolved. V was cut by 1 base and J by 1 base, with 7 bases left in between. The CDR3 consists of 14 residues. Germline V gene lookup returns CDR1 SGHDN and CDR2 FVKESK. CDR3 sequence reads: CASSQARGNTEAFF. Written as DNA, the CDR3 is TGTGCCAGCAGCCAAGCACGCGGGAACACTGAAGCTTTCTTT.

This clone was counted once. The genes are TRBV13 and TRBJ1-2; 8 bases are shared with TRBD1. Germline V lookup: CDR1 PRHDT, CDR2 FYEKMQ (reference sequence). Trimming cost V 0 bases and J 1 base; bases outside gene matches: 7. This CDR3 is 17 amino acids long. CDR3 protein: CASSLGVRGLYNYGYTF. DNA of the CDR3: TGTGCCAGCAGCTTAGGGGTCAGGGGGCTGTATAACTATGGCTACACCTTC.

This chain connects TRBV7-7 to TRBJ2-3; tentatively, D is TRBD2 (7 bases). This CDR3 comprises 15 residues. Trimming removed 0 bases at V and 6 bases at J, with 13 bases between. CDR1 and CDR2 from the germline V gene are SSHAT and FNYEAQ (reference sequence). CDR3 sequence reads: CASSLAAGAQDTQYF. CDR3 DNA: TGTGCCAGCAGCTTAGCGGCGGGGGCTCAGGATACGCAGTATTTT.

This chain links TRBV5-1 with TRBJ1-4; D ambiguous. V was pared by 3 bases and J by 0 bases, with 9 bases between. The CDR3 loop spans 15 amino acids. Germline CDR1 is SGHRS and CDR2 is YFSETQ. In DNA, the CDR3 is TGCGCCAGCAGCTCTAACTTTGCAACTAATGAAAAACTGTTTTTT. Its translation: CASSSNFATNEKLFF.